This TCR beta chain is drawn from a study of blood T cell repertoires in COVID-19. This clone came up once. This CDR3 comprises 15 residues. CDR1 and CDR2 from the germline V gene are LNHDA and SQIVND (reference sequence). V shed 4 bases and J shed 1 base, with 11 bases lying between them. Profiling relied on immunoSEQ multiplex PCR, and the TCRdb table lists in-frame clones only, not all of them. The sample has tens of thousands of clones; about 90% are singletons. Sequencing was carried out using peripheral blood. The receptor was isolated from a human donor in a cohort sampled during active COVID-19. The chain combines TRBV19 with TRBJ2-1; possible D gene TRBD2, 5 bases. This CDR3 reads CASSTSGESYNEQFF. In DNA form, the CDR3 reads TGTGCCAGTAGTACAAGCGGAGAGTCCTACAATGAGCAGTTCTTC.